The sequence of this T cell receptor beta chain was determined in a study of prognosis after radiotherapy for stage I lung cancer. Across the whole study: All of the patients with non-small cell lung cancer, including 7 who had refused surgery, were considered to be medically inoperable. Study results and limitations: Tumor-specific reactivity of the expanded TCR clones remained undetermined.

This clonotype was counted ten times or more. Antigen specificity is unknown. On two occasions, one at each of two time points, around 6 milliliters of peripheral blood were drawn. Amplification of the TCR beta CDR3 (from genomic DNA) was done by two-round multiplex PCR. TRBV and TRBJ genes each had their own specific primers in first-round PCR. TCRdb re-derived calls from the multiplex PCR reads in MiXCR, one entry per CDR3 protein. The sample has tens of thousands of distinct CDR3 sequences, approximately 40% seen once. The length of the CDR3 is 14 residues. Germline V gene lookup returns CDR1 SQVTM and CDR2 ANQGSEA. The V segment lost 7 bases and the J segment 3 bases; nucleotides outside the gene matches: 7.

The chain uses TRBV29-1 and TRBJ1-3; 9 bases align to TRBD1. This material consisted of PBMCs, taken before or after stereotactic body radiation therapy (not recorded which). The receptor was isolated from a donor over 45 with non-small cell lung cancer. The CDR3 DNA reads TGCAGCGGGGGACAGGGAACTGATGGAAACACCATATATTTT. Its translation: CSGGQGTDGNTIYF.